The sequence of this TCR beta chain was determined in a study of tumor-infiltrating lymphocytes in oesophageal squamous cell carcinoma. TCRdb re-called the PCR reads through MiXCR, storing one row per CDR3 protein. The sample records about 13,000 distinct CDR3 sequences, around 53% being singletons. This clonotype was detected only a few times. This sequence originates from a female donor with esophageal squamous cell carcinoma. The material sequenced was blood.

The CDR3 loop is CASSYPWTNEQFF. As DNA, the CDR3 is TGTGCCAGCAGTTACCCATGGACAAATGAGCAGTTCTTC. The chain has TRBV6-5 and TRBJ2-1; D possibly corresponds to TRBD1 (5 bases). V shed 2 bases and J shed 7 bases, with 9 bases lying between them. The CDR3 extends over 13 amino acids. The V gene's germline CDR1 is MNHEY and CDR2 SVGAGI.